The rows below give T cell receptor beta chains drawn from one sample of a study of cytomegalovirus exposure and HLA in healthy donors. Using immunoSEQ multiplex PCR, the repertoire was profiled, and TCRdb retains in-frame clones only, with some absent. The profile shows more than 85,000 clones, around 84% of them singletons. The sample comprised PBMCs. These receptors came from a woman younger than 30 in good health and CMV-seronegative. Each CDR3 is given with its conserved first and last residue. D genes are given only for firm matches. Where a row states a size, it is once, few, many or the class of an expanded clone; other rows omit it.

D gene	V gene	J gene	clone size	CDR3 protein	CDR3 DNA
-	TRBV29-1	TRBJ1-1	-	CSVLGGPSTEAFF	TGCAGCGTTCTCGGAGGCCCAAGCACTGAAGCTTTCTTT
-	TRBV5-8	TRBJ2-3	-	CASSLEWRITDTQYF	TGTGCCAGCAGCTTGGAGTGGAGGATCACAGATACGCAGTATTTT
-	TRBV10-3	TRBJ1-3	-	CAISLGVHPIYF	TGTGCCATCAGCTTGGGAGTTCACCCCATATATTTT
TRBD1	TRBV6-5	TRBJ2-1	-	CASYYGTGSDEQFF	TGTGCCAGCTACTACGGGACAGGGTCCGATGAGCAGTTCTTC
TRBD1	TRBV6-4	TRBJ2-1	-	CASSDSAGGNEQFF	TGTGCCAGCAGTGACTCTGCAGGGGGCAATGAGCAGTTCTTC
-	TRBV4-3	TRBJ1-5	-	CASSQRGRPGYSNQPQHF	TGCGCCAGCAGCCAAAGGGGCAGGCCTGGCTATAGCAATCAGCCCCAGCATTTT
-	TRBV4-2	TRBJ2-1	-	CASSQSRLGSGYNEQFF	TGTGCCAGCAGCCAAAGCCGGCTGGGTAGCGGCTACAATGAGCAGTTCTTC
TRBD1	TRBV28	TRBJ2-1	-	CASSLSGQGARNEQFF	TGTGCCAGCAGTTTATCCGGGCAGGGGGCGAGGAATGAGCAGTTCTTC
-	TRBV4-1	TRBJ2-1	many	CASSQAGGNEQFF	TGCGCCAGCAGCCAAGCCGGGGGTAATGAGCAGTTCTTC
TRBD2	TRBV7-9	TRBJ2-1	-	CASSLGGGSYNGEQFF	TGTGCCAGCAGCTTAGGGGGCGGGAGTTATAATGGTGAGCAGTTCTTC
TRBD2	TRBV28	TRBJ2-3	once	CASSPFMGGTTDTQYF	TGTGCCAGCAGTCCGTTTATGGGGGGGACCACAGATACGCAGTATTTT
-	TRBV27	TRBJ2-7	few	CASSSSGGTGLYEQYF	-
TRBD1	TRBV11-3	TRBJ2-7	-	CASSLGAGGASYEQYF	TGTGCCAGCAGCTTAGGAGCAGGGGGTGCGTCCTACGAGCAGTACTTC
-	TRBV5-1	TRBJ2-5	-	CASSLSEETQYF	TGCGCCAGCAGCTTATCGGAAGAGACCCAGTACTTC
-	TRBV6-5	TRBJ2-7	once	CASRIQGPLAEQYF	TGTGCCAGCAGGATACAGGGTCCGCTCGCCGAGCAGTACTTC
-	TRBV28	TRBJ2-6	-	CASSLSDSSGANVLTF	TGTGCCAGCAGTTTATCAGACAGCTCTGGGGCCAACGTCCTGACTTTC